The clone carrying this TCR beta chain was observed once. The CDR3 length is 16 residues. The trim removed 4 bases at V and 4 bases at J, leaving 12 bases unmatched. Germline lookup yields CDR1 MGHRA and CDR2 YSYEKL. PCR used 60 Vbeta primers and 13 Jbeta primers. Sequencing was performed with immunoSEQ multiplex PCR; in TCRdb, only in-frame clones are kept and a portion is missing. In the table there are about 130,000 clones, 65% to 80% of which are singletons. This sample is part of a study of cytomegalovirus exposure and HLA in healthy donors. This chain joins TRBV4-1 and TRBJ1-2; 7 nucleotides line up with TRBD1. Sequences were obtained from PBMCs. The sequence came from a woman between 35 and 50 years old in good health and CMV-seropositive. The CDR3 sequence is CASSLETGSNGYGYTF. DNA for the CDR3: TGCGCCAGCAGCCTCGAGACAGGGAGCAACGGCTATGGCTACACCTTC.